Following are 22 T cell receptor beta chains from one sample sequenced in a study of CD8+ T cells in alopecia areata. Extraction of RNA preceded its reverse transcription into cDNA, which served as the sequencing template. Sequenced by immunoSEQ multiplex PCR; TCRdb stores in-frame clones only, minus some. Among hundreds of thousands of clones listed, around 62% were seen once. Sequencing was performed on CD4+ T cells sorted from blood, taken at week 0. The origin of the receptors is a human donor with alopecia areata.

V gene TRBV20-1 combines with J gene TRBJ1-6; 7 bases map to TRBD1. The CDR3 extends over 11 amino acids. With V trimmed by 3 bases and J by 18 bases, 8 bases remained unmatched. CDR1 is DFQATT and CDR2 is SNEGSKA in the germline V gene (reference sequence). CDR3 region: CSARTTGSDHF. CDR3 coding DNA: TGCAGTGCTAGGACGACAGGGTCGGACCACTTT.

This clone has only a few counts. An end of the junction differs from the germline gene, which may be a read error. The chain carries TRBV4-2 and TRBJ2-3, with D possibly matching TRBD2 (5 bases). The germline CDR1 and CDR2 sequences are LGHNA and YNFKEQ. This CDR3 region has 16 residues. CDR3 DNA sequence: TGTGCCAGCAGCGAAAGGGTCGGGCGGGCCACAGATGCGCAGTATTTT. It translates to CASSERVGRATDAQYF.

This chain links TRBV7-9 with TRBJ1-2; D not resolved. CDR3 length equals 13 residues. The germline V gene has CDR1 SEHNR and CDR2 FQNEAQ (reference sequence). The germline V and J ends were trimmed by 1 base and 0 bases, with 3 bases remaining between them. The CDR3 here is CASSLDTNYGYTF. As DNA, the CDR3 is TGTGCCAGCAGCTTAGACACTAACTATGGCTACACCTTC.

This clone was seen only a few times. J is TRBJ1-2 and V is TRBV30; D ambiguous. Trimming removed 2 bases from V and 4 bases from J, with 17 bases in between. CDR3 length equals 15 residues. Germline V gene data show CDR1 as GTSNPN and CDR2 as SVGIG (reference sequence). The CDR3 coding sequence is TGTGCCTGGAGTCGGCAGATGGCGAAAACCTATGGCTACACCTTC. Protein: CAWSRQMAKTYGYTF.

The chain joins TRBV29-1 to TRBJ1-5; D gene uncertain. Per the germline V gene, CDR1 is SQVTM and CDR2 is ANQGSEA. V was trimmed by 4 bases and J by 4 bases, leaving 11 bases between them. The CDR3 consists of 13 residues. CDR3 nucleotide sequence: TGCAGCGTTGGCGGGGTAGGGAATCAGCCCCAGCATTTT. It codes for CSVGGVGNQPQHF.

This clone was observed a handful of times. This chain uses TRBV19 with TRBJ2-7, with 7 nucleotides matching TRBD2. The CDR3 totals 13 residues. J was trimmed by 3 bases and V by 8 bases; bases with no gene match: 7. Looked up from germline, CDR1 is LNHDA and CDR2 is SQIVND (reference sequence). CDR3 bases: TGTGCCAGTGGCCGGAGCGGGATCTACGAGCAGTACTTC. Encoded protein: CASGRSGIYEQYF.

This clone was seen just once. This CDR3 is also generated by other DNA sequences in the sample. The J gene is TRBJ2-5, the V gene TRBV25-1, with no clear D. Germline V gene data show CDR1 as MGHDK and CDR2 as SYGVNS. CDR3 length equals 11 residues. Trimming took 3 bases from V and 5 from J, leaving 4 bases between them. Here the CDR3 DNA reads TGTGCCAGCAGTGATCTCGAGACCCAGTACTTC. Translated: CASSDLETQYF.

The chain links TRBV27 to TRBJ1-5; 8 nucleotides agree with TRBD1. CDR1 is MNHEY and CDR2 is SMNVEV in the germline V gene (reference sequence). Losses at the gene ends were 6 bases for V and 3 bases for J; bases not matched to a gene: 1. The CDR3 length is 13 residues. The CDR3: CASRDRANQPQHF. For the CDR3, the DNA is TGTGCCAGCAGGGACAGGGCCAATCAGCCCCAGCATTTT.

The chain carries TRBV11-2 and TRBJ2-7; D unresolved. Germline lookup yields CDR1 SGHAT and CDR2 FQNNGV. The V and J ends lost 7 bases and 5 bases respectively, with 15 bases between them. This CDR3 is 13 amino acids long. CDR3 loop: CASTSFQGNEQYF. In DNA, the CDR3 is TGTGCCAGCACCTCTTTCCAAGGGAACGAGCAGTACTTC.

V gene TRBV30 combines with J gene TRBJ1-2; 7 bases map to TRBD1. From germline, CDR1 is GTSNPN and CDR2 SVGIG (reference sequence). V shed 5 bases, J shed 4 bases, and the junction held 7 bases outside the gene matches. This CDR3 has 13 amino acids. The CDR3 loop reads CAWGTASVYGYTF. Here the CDR3 DNA reads TGTGCCTGGGGGACAGCATCGGTCTATGGCTACACCTTC. The full variable domain, completed using reference TRBV30 and TRBJ1-2, is SQTIHQWPATLVQPVGSPLSLECTVEGTSNPNLYWYRQAAGRGLQLLFYSVGIGQISSEVPQNLSASRPQDRQFILSSKKLLLSDSGFYLCAWGTASVYGYTFGSGTRLTVV.

The chain has TRBV15 and TRBJ2-1, with TRBD2 as a possible D gene (6 bases). The CDR3 loop spans 12 amino acids. Trimming removed 5 bases at V and 7 bases at J, with 9 bases between. CDR1 and CDR2 from the germline V gene are LNHNV and YYDKDF (reference sequence). The CDR3 DNA reads TGTGCCACCAGCTCCCGGGGGAATGAGCAGTTCTTC. This translates into CATSSRGNEQFF.

The chain employs TRBV19 and TRBJ2-7; tentatively, D is TRBD2 (6 bases). The CDR3 has 15 amino acids. The germline V gene has CDR1 LNHDA and CDR2 SQIVND (reference sequence). V lost 5 bases and J lost 0, with 14 bases in between. The CDR3 is CASSPGTAVSYEQYF. CDR3 DNA sequence: TGTGCCAGTAGTCCGGGGACTGCCGTCTCCTACGAGCAGTACTTC.

This clone has a single count. J is TRBJ2-4 and V is TRBV2; no reliable D call. V was cut by 4 bases and J by 7 bases, with 11 bases left in between. Germline CDR1 is SNHLY and CDR2 is FYNNEI. The CDR3 length is 13 residues. CDR3 nucleotides: TGTGCCAGCAGTGTTGAATTGGGGAACATTCAGTACTTC. Translating it yields CASSVELGNIQYF.

This chain links TRBV27 with TRBJ2-1; 7 nucleotides agree with TRBD1. In germline, CDR1 is MNHEY, CDR2 SMNVEV (reference sequence). With 4 bases clipped from V and 4 bases from J, the junction kept 10 bases outside the gene matches. The length of the CDR3 is 16 residues. Here the CDR3 reads CASSYRGDSRYNEQFF. The CDR3 DNA reads as TGTGCCAGCAGTTACCGTGGGGACAGCCGATACAATGAGCAGTTCTTC.

This clone was seen a handful of times. The gene calls are TRBV10-3 and TRBJ2-5; 10 bases fit TRBD1. Germline loops: CDR1 ENHRY, CDR2 SYGVKD. Germline trimming cut 2 bases from V and 1 base from J; bases unmatched to any gene: 4. This CDR3 has 16 residues. CDR3: CAISEMGQGIQETQYF. The CDR3 DNA is TGTGCCATCAGTGAGATGGGACAGGGGATCCAAGAGACCCAGTACTTC.

The rearrangement uses TRBV29-1 and TRBJ2-1, with D unresolved. Per the germline V gene, CDR1 is SQVTM and CDR2 is ANQGSEA. V lost 5 bases, J lost 4 bases, and 6 bases lay in between. The CDR3 length is 11 residues. The CDR3 is CSVSVYNEQFF. The CDR3 DNA follows: TGCAGCGTTAGCGTTTACAATGAGCAGTTCTTC.

The chain employs TRBV5-1 and TRBJ1-2; D is unclear. Deletions cut 0 bases from V and 2 bases from J, with 5 bases between. CDR3 length: 13 residues. In germline, CDR1 is SGHRS, CDR2 YFSETQ. The CDR3 sequence: CASSLVENYGYTF. The CDR3 DNA reads TGCGCCAGCAGCTTGGTTGAGAACTATGGCTACACCTTC.

This chain joins TRBV19 and TRBJ2-7; weak D call: TRBD1 (6 bases). CDR1 and CDR2 (germline): LNHDA, SQIVND (reference sequence). Trimming stripped 5 bases from V and 3 bases from J, with 14 bases between. This CDR3 is 14 amino acids long. The CDR3 sequence: CASSGVGQSYEQYF. In DNA, the CDR3 is TGTGCCAGTAGTGGCGTCGGACAGAGCTACGAGCAGTACTTC.

This chain links TRBV27 with TRBJ1-2; D uncertain. This CDR3 has 13 residues. Looked up from germline, CDR1 is MNHEY and CDR2 is SMNVEV (reference sequence). Trimming shortened V by 3 bases and J by 1 base, and 6 bases separated the two germline ends. The CDR3 spells CASSFEGNYGYTF. CDR3 sequence (DNA): TGTGCCAGCAGTTTCGAGGGTAACTATGGCTACACCTTC.

A few counts support this clone. The same CDR3 arises from other DNA sequences in this sample as well. The chain joins TRBV5-1 to TRBJ1-1, with 12 bases that match TRBD1. J lost 4 bases, V lost 4 bases, and 2 bases had no gene match. The CDR3 is 14 residues long. Germline V gene sequence: CDR1 SGHRS, CDR2 YFSETQ. The CDR3 reads CASSRDRGLTEAFF. In DNA, the CDR3 is TGCGCCAGCAGCCGGGACAGGGGGCTCACTGAAGCTTTCTTT. Full variable domain (missing parts from reference TRBV5-1 and TRBJ1-1): KAGVTQTPRYLIKTRGQQVTLSCSPISGHRSVSWYQQTPGQGLQFLFEYFSETQRNKGNFPGRFSGRQFSNSRSEMNVSTLELGDSALYLCASSRDRGLTEAFFGQGTRLTVV.

V is TRBV29-1 and J is TRBJ2-3; D possibly corresponds to TRBD2 (6 bases). Deletions cut 4 bases from V and 2 bases from J, with 10 bases between. Germline loops: CDR1 SQVTM, CDR2 ANQGSEA. This CDR3 is 13 amino acids long. The CDR3 DNA reads TGCAGCGTTGGCGGACTACTCACAGATACGCAGTATTTT. It yields the protein CSVGGLLTDTQYF.

This clone has more than one count but fewer than ten. V gene TRBV29-1 combines with J gene TRBJ2-7; D gene unclear. Per germline, CDR1 SQVTM and CDR2 ANQGSEA. Trimming took 4 bases from V and 5 from J, leaving 9 bases between them. The CDR3 totals 11 residues. CDR3 amino acids: CSVGLTDEQYF. CDR3 nucleotide sequence: TGCAGCGTTGGGCTCACAGACGAGCAGTACTTC.